These 16 T cell receptor beta chains were sequenced from one sample in a study of cytomegalovirus exposure and HLA in healthy donors. Researchers ran the PCR with 60 Vbeta and 13 Jbeta primers. Clones were read by immunoSEQ multiplex PCR, and TCRdb kept only the in-frame ones, dropping some. The data contain 150,000 to 200,000 clones, about 90% of them singletons. The sample taken for sequencing was PBMCs. The receptor source for this set is a boy aged 2-9 years in good health and CMV-seronegative.

The sample holds a few counts of this clone. This sequence joins TRBV9 and TRBJ2-3; D is possibly TRBD1 (6 bases). V shed 2 bases and J shed 0 bases, with 10 bases lying between them. Germline assignment: CDR1 SGDLS and CDR2 YYNGEE. This CDR3 contains 15 residues. The CDR3 here is CASSVRGPSTDTQYF. DNA of the CDR3: TGTGCCAGCAGCGTCAGGGGCCCTAGCACAGATACGCAGTATTTT.

The chain is built from TRBV29-1 and TRBJ1-1, with a weak D call TRBD1 (5 bases). The ends were cut back, 7 bases at V and 4 bases at J, with 19 bases in the middle. The germline CDR1 and CDR2 sequences are SQVTM and ANQGSEA. This CDR3 comprises 14 residues. The CDR3, as DNA: TGCAGCGACAGGCGAAGGGGATCGGTCACTGAAGCTTTCTTT. Residues: CSDRRRGSVTEAFF.

The sample holds a few counts of this clone. This chain links TRBV30 with TRBJ1-4; D gene ambiguous. Trimming shortened V by 1 base and J by 3 bases, and 12 bases separated the two germline ends. This CDR3 has 15 amino acids. Per the germline V gene, CDR1 is GTSNPN and CDR2 is SVGIG (reference sequence). The CDR3 spells CAWSDRSAANEKLFF. CDR3 DNA sequence: TGTGCCTGGAGTGATCGTTCAGCGGCTAATGAAAAACTGTTTTTT.

J is TRBJ1-2 and V is TRBV7-9; D might be TRBD1 (6 bases). Germline CDR1 is SEHNR and CDR2 is FQNEAQ (reference sequence). The CDR3 length is 12 residues. V was trimmed by 5 bases and J by 10 bases, leaving 14 bases between them. The CDR3 region is CASSPETGFYTF. The CDR3 nucleotides are TGTGCCAGCAGCCCTGAAACAGGGTTCTACACCTTC.

The chain joins TRBV18 to TRBJ1-2, with D perhaps matching TRBD1 (5 bases). The CDR3 has 14 residues. CDR1 KGHSH and CDR2 LQKENI come from the germline V gene. V was cut by 3 bases and J by 0 bases, with 8 bases left in between. The CDR3 loop is CASSPDTSNYGYTF. CDR3 sequence (DNA): TGTGCCAGCTCACCGGACACCTCTAACTATGGCTACACCTTC.

V gene TRBV10-3 combines with J gene TRBJ2-3; 9 nucleotides match TRBD1. This CDR3 contains 15 residues. Germline values: CDR1 ENHRY, CDR2 SYGVKD. V lost 2 bases and J lost 9; bases outside the gene matches: 9. The CDR3 bases are TGTGCCATCAGTGAGCCGCGACAGGGGGTCGGGACGCAGTATTTT. It translates to CAISEPRQGVGTQYF.

The rearrangement links TRBV11-2 to TRBJ1-2, with no clear D. This CDR3 spans 17 amino acids. Per germline, CDR1 SGHAT and CDR2 FQNNGV. Trimming left V 2 bases short and J 0 bases short, with 16 bases between. This CDR3 reads CASSLIASRRANYGYTF. The DNA of the CDR3 is TGTGCCAGCAGCTTAATCGCCTCCCGGAGAGCTAACTATGGCTACACCTTC.

This clone has a handful of counts. V is TRBV30 and J is TRBJ2-1; 11 bases are a match to TRBD2. Germline assignment: CDR1 GTSNPN and CDR2 SVGIG (reference sequence). The V gene end was trimmed by 1 base and the J gene end by 4 bases; junction bases not matched to a gene: 6. The CDR3 is 16 amino acids. The DNA for the CDR3 is TGTGCCTGGAGTGAAATAGCGGGAGGGGGGTACAATGAGCAGTTCTTC. It yields the protein CAWSEIAGGGYNEQFF.

The V call is TRBV11-3, the J call TRBJ1-3, with D unresolved. CDR1 SGHNT and CDR2 YENEEA come from the germline V gene. The CDR3 is 12 residues long. CDR3 DNA: TGTGCGACCTGGGCTCCTGGAAACACCATATATTTT. Protein: CATWAPGNTIYF.

The CDR3 nucleotides read TGTGCCAGCAGCCACCTTCTAGCGGGAGGAAGCACAGATACGCAGTATTTT. The encoded protein is CASSHLLAGGSTDTQYF. V is TRBV14 and J is TRBJ2-3; 11 bases line up with TRBD2. Unmatched junction bases numbered 5, after V lost 3 bases and J lost 0 bases. CDR1 and CDR2 from the germline V gene are SGHDN and FVKESK. This CDR3 contains 17 residues.

J is TRBJ1-1 and V is TRBV5-1; 8 bases line up with TRBD1. From germline, CDR1 is SGHRS and CDR2 YFSETQ. The CDR3 is 19 residues long. The ends lost 4 bases at V and 4 bases at J; junction bases unmatched: 21. The CDR3 DNA reads TGCGCCAGCAGCCATACGGCCAGGGGGCGCATTTTTGCGCCCACTGAAGCTTTCTTT. Its protein product is CASSHTARGRIFAPTEAFF.

This clone was found once. This sequence joins TRBV20-1 and TRBJ1-1, with 7 nucleotides matching TRBD1. J gave up 8 bases and V 3 bases, and 3 bases lay outside the gene matches. CDR3 length: 11 amino acids. CDR1 and CDR2 from the germline V gene are DFQATT and SNEGSKA (reference sequence). The CDR3 coding sequence is TGCAGTGCTAGGGGGACAGCCGAAGCTTTCTTT. Its translation: CSARGTAEAFF.

The chain recombines TRBV2 with TRBJ2-7, with TRBD1 as a possible D gene (5 bases). Germline V CDR1 and CDR2: SNHLY, FYNNEI. This CDR3 contains 12 residues. V was trimmed by 6 bases and J by 7 bases, leaving 13 bases between them. CDR3 bases: TGTGCCAGCAGAGGCAGGGCGGAAGAGCAGTACTTC. Protein sequence: CASRGRAEEQYF.

The rearrangement links TRBV7-9 to TRBJ1-6; no definite D call. The CDR3 contains 16 residues. V was cut by 7 bases and J by 3 bases, with 16 bases left in between. The germline V gene has CDR1 SEHNR and CDR2 FQNEAQ (reference sequence). CDR3 region: CASTPYRGSYNSPLHF. For the CDR3, the DNA is TGTGCCAGCACCCCCTACCGGGGTAGCTATAATTCACCCCTCCACTTT.

This clone was seen only once. The chain is built from TRBV6-1 and TRBJ2-2; 8 nucleotides line up with TRBD1. The CDR3 contains 13 residues. V dropped 6 bases and J dropped 6; count of bases not matched to a gene: 3. Germline CDR1 reads MNHNS; CDR2 reads SASEGT. The DNA for the CDR3 is TGTGCCAGCAGACTACAGGGGGCCGGGGAGCTGTTTTTT. Residues: CASRLQGAGELFF.

This chain links TRBV6-1 with TRBJ2-5; no reliable D call. The CDR3 totals 13 residues. V was cut by 4 bases and J by 2 bases, with 8 bases left in between. Germline CDR1 is MNHNS and CDR2 is SASEGT. This chain's CDR3 is CASSVFLQETQYF. The DNA of the CDR3 is TGTGCCAGCAGTGTTTTTCTGCAAGAGACCCAGTACTTC.